What follows describes a single TCR beta chain. Its antigen is undetermined. The entry originates in a study of vaccination effects on CD4 cells after COVID-19. Study as a whole: Participants were vaccinated with two doses of either the BNT162b2 or mRNA-1273 vaccine. Findings and limits, study-wide: Small numbers of convalescent patients limited the study. It also lacked early post-infection timepoints. Vaccine-induced clones in healthy vaccinees cross-reacted with common cold coronaviruses in only 1 of 255 cases.

The data were produced by immunoSEQ multiplex PCR, yet TCRdb's version contains in-frame clones alone and is incomplete. Here the sample spans approximately 54,000 clones, 80% to 85% being singletons. The CDR3 covers 14 residues. The germline V gene has CDR1 SGHRS and CDR2 YFSETQ. The V and J ends lost 3 bases and 6 bases respectively, with 12 bases between them. In the ViraFEST assay, antigen-specific CD4+ clonotypes were identified by expansion after peptide-pool stimulation. At the end of less than 12 days of culture, CD4+ T cells were isolated. The vaccine recipients had no prior SARS-CoV-2 infection, with negative nucleocapsid antibodies.

This material consisted of CD4+ T cells from PBMCs cultured with HCoV-229E spike peptides, taken before COVID-19 vaccination. The chain joins TRBV5-1 to TRBJ1-4; D ambiguous. The origin of this receptor is a human donor who received a COVID-19 vaccine. The CDR3 protein is CASSSREGDEKLFF. Written as DNA, the CDR3 is TGCGCCAGCAGCTCGAGGGAGGGCGATGAAAAACTGTTTTTT. Full variable domain (remainder filled in from reference TRBV5-1 and TRBJ1-4): KAGVTQTPRYLIKTRGQQVTLSCSPISGHRSVSWYQQTPGQGLQFLFEYFSETQRNKGNFPGRFSGRQFSNSRSEMNVSTLELGDSALYLCASSSREGDEKLFFGSGTQLSVL.